These T cell receptor beta chains were read from a single sample in a study of shared clonotypes between healthy human individuals. Clones were sequenced by immunoSEQ multiplex PCR, and TCRdb holds only the in-frame ones, with some missing. The sample has approximately 2,300,000 clones; less than 95% are singletons. Material: naive CD4+ T cells from PBMCs. The receptors originated from a man between 18 and 35 years old in good health. Some clones in this sample may be carry-over from other donors' samples. The CDR3 runs from the conserved cysteine through the conserved F or W. The order of the fields is D gene, clone size, J gene, V gene, CDR3 protein, CDR3 DNA. The D gene is left open where the match is weak. The size field is filled for only some rows; it gives once, few, many or a size class.

>TRBD2|.|TRBJ2-7|TRBV14
CASSLGSGIKQYF
TGTGCCAGCAGCCTTGGTAGCGGGATAAAGCAGTACTTC
>.|.|TRBJ2-7|TRBV5-1
CASSLAASLGEQYF
TGCGCCAGCAGCTTGGCCGCTAGTCTTGGAGAGCAGTACTTC
>.|.|TRBJ2-1|TRBV6-6
CASRRGNEQFF
TGTGCCAGCAGGAGGGGTAATGAGCAGTTCTTC
>.|.|TRBJ1-2|TRBV5-1
CASSFQGASSNYGYTF
TGCGCCAGCAGCTTTCAGGGTGCCTCTTCTAACTATGGCTACACCTTC
>TRBD2|.|TRBJ2-5|TRBV28
CASSLTSGNWETQYF
TGTGCCAGCAGCCTAACTAGCGGGAATTGGGAGACCCAGTACTTC
>TRBD1|.|TRBJ2-3|TRBV5-1
CASRWGQGPDTQYF
TGCGCCAGCAGGTGGGGACAGGGCCCAGATACGCAGTATTTT
>.|once|TRBJ1-2|TRBV5-8
CASSPLDRKTNYGYTF
TGTGCCAGCAGCCCCCTAGACAGGAAGACTAACTATGGCTACACCTTC
>TRBD2|.|TRBJ2-3|TRBV6-4
CASSDSASGNPDTQYF
TGTGCCAGCAGTGACTCGGCTAGCGGGAATCCAGATACGCAGTATTTT
>TRBD1|.|TRBJ1-1|TRBV28
CASSSLGRGTGRDTEAFF
TGTGCCAGCAGTTCGTTGGGACGCGGGACAGGGAGGGACACTGAAGCTTTCTTT
>.|.|TRBJ1-3|TRBV7-3
CASSPDSRTDVGNTIYF
TGTGCCAGCAGCCCGGATTCTCGGACAGATGTAGGAAACACCATATATTTT
>.|.|TRBJ1-2|TRBV9
CASSPGRVGRTNYGYTF
TGTGCCAGCAGCCCAGGGAGGGTGGGGAGGACTAACTATGGCTACACCTTC
>.|once|TRBJ2-5|TRBV29-1
CSVLDQETQYF
TGCAGCGTTTTGGACCAAGAGACCCAGTACTTC
>TRBD1|.|TRBJ2-7|TRBV6-5
CASSSRDRTYEQYF
TGTGCCAGCAGTTCCCGGGACAGAACCTACGAGCAGTACTTC
>TRBD1|.|TRBJ1-3|TRBV18
CASSPRDRGDTIYF
TGTGCCAGCTCACCGCGGGACAGGGGTGACACCATATATTTT
>.|.|TRBJ2-7|TRBV19
CASTPPGSYEQYF
TGTGCCAGTACCCCTCCAGGGTCCTACGAGCAGTACTTC
>.|.|TRBJ2-3|TRBV7-8
CASSPGSPSTDTQYF
TGTGCCAGCAGCCCCGGGTCGCCTAGCACAGATACGCAGTATTTT
>TRBD2|.|TRBJ2-7|TRBV27
CASTPLAGPLVF
TGTGCCAGCACCCCTCTAGCGGGACCCCTGGTGTTC
>.|.|TRBJ2-4|TRBV28
CASSLGHLERNIQYF
TGTGCCAGCAGCCTAGGACACCTAGAGAGAAACATTCAGTACTTC
>TRBD1|.|TRBJ1-3|TRBV28
CASSPGGMNTIYF
TGTGCCAGCAGTCCAGGGGGAATGAACACCATATATTTT
>.|few|TRBJ1-3|TRBV2
CASSASGQNTIYF
TGTGCCAGCAGTGCTTCGGGGCAAAACACCATATATTTT
>.|.|TRBJ1-2|TRBV10-3
CAISDGAYYGYTF
TGTGCCATCAGTGACGGGGCTTACTATGGCTACACCTTC
>.|.|TRBJ2-7|TRBV5-4
CASTQTGSGRLVYEQYF
TGTGCCAGCACCCAGACAGGGAGCGGGAGACTTGTCTACGAGCAGTACTTC
>.|once|TRBJ2-1|TRBV20-1
CSEGSYNEQFF
TGCAGTGAGGGCTCCTACAATGAGCAGTTCTTC
>.|.|TRBJ2-7|TRBV18
CASSPRGRTYEQYF
TGTGCCAGCTCACCAAGGGGCCGAACCTACGAGCAGTACTTC
>TRBD1|once|TRBJ1-3|TRBV6-1
CASREAGQGDANTIYF
TGTGCCAGCAGGGAAGCGGGACAGGGGGATGCAAACACCATATATTTT
>.|.|TRBJ2-5|TRBV7-2
CASSPMGWGKGQETQYF
TGTGCCAGCAGCCCCATGGGGTGGGGGAAGGGCCAAGAGACCCAGTACTTC
>TRBD2|.|TRBJ2-1|TRBV9
CASSPASGTYNEQFF
TGTGCCAGCAGCCCCGCTAGCGGGACCTACAATGAGCAGTTCTTC
>.|once|TRBJ2-3|TRBV4-2
CASSQDTSPHGDTQYF
TGTGCCAGCAGCCAAGATACTAGCCCGCACGGAGATACGCAGTATTTT
>.|.|TRBJ2-2|TRBV5-1
CASSQPGGLSTGELFF
TGCGCCAGCAGTCAACCTGGGGGCCTGAGCACCGGGGAGCTGTTTTTT
>.|once|TRBJ2-5|TRBV27
CASRGKRPFAETQYF
TGTGCCAGCAGGGGGAAACGTCCGTTTGCGGAGACCCAGTACTTC
>TRBD2|.|TRBJ2-7|TRBV27
CASRMTSGRAAQYF
TGTGCCAGCAGAATGACTAGCGGGAGGGCCGCGCAGTACTTC
>TRBD2|.|TRBJ2-7|TRBV27
CASSQRGGREQYF
TGTGCCAGCAGTCAGCGGGGGGGGCGGGAGCAGTACTTC
>.|.|TRBJ2-1|TRBV15
CATGNGIYEQFF
TGTGCCACGGGGAACGGTATCTATGAGCAGTTCTTC
>.|.|TRBJ2-7|TRBV19
CASSIRLDYEQYF
TGTGCCAGTAGTATTCGACTAGACTACGAGCAGTACTTC
>.|.|TRBJ1-2|TRBV27
CASSLRQNYGYTF
TGTGCCAGCAGCCTCCGACAGAACTATGGCTACACCTTC
>.|.|TRBJ2-5|TRBV5-1
CASTYGVQETQYF
TGCGCCAGCACGTATGGGGTCCAAGAGACCCAGTACTTC
>.|.|TRBJ1-5|TRBV4-1
CASSQAGGKPQHF
TGCGCCAGCAGCCAAGCTGGGGGGAAACCCCAGCATTTT
>TRBD1|once|TRBJ2-7|TRBV5-1
CASSTRTGPSYEQYF
TGCGCCAGCAGCACTCGGACAGGGCCCTCCTACGAGCAGTACTTC
>TRBD1|.|TRBJ2-1|TRBV4-1
CASSRTARGIDEQFF
TGCGCCAGCAGCCGCACCGCCAGGGGGATCGATGAGCAGTTCTTC
>.|.|TRBJ1-5|TRBV4-2
CASSQDPQGTNQHF
TGTGCCAGCAGCCAAGATCCCCAGGGGACGAACCAGCATTTT
>TRBD2|.|TRBJ2-3|TRBV19
CASRSPGGPITDTQYF
TGTGCCAGTAGATCTCCGGGAGGGCCCATCACAGATACGCAGTATTTT
>.|.|TRBJ1-3|TRBV7-2
CASSLGGSGNTIYF
TGTGCCAGCAGCTTAGGGGGGTCTGGAAACACCATATATTTT